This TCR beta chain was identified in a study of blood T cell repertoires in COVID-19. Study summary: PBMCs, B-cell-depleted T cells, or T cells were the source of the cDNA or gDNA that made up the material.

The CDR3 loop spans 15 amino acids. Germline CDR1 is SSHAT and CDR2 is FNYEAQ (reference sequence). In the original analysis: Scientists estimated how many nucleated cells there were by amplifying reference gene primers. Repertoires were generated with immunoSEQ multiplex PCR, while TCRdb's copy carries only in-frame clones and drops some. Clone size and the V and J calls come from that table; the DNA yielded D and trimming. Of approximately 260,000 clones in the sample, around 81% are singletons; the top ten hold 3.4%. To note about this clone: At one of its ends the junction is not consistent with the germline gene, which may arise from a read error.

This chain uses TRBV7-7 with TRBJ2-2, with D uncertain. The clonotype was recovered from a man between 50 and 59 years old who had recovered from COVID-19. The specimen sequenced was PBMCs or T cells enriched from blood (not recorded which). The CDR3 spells CASSPTPTSTGELFF. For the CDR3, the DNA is TGTGCTAGCAGCCCTACCCCCACTTCCACCGGGGAGCTGTTTTTT. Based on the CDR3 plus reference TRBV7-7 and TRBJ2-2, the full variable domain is GAGVSQSPRYKVTKRGQDVTLRCDPISSHATLYWYQQALGQGPEFLTYFNYEAQPDKSGLPSDRFSAERPEGSISTLTIQRTEQRDSAMYRCASSPTPTSTGELFFGEGSRLTVL.